This TCR beta chain was profiled in a study of hypomethylating agent response in myelodysplastic syndrome (dated by TCRdb to the early 2020s). As for the study more broadly: The hypomethylating agents azacitidine (most of the 11) or decitabine (3 of 11) were used to treat the patients. TET2 mutation was identified most frequently, being present in about 45% of the 11 patients. About six patients responded with complete response or hematologic improvement, and roughly 5 patients were non-responders. Patients had a mean age of approximately 72 +/- 6.3 years, and a diploid cytogenetic profile was the most common. Response was defined as complete response or hematologic improvement, and any patient who met neither criterion was considered a non-responder. The cohort included several male and a couple of female myelodysplastic syndrome patients.

For this clone: Its binding antigen is unknown. There are no base qualities to consult, and no much larger clone falls within one base.

Library construction relied on the immunoSEQ multiplex PCR assay. Each sample was run at survey resolution as two replicates of about 200 ng apiece, for a total of 400 ng of DNA. The hsTCRB kit detected rearranged TCRB sequences in genomic DNA using multiplex PCR primers targeting V and J genes. In the first PCR, the CDR3 region was amplified for roughly 30 cycles with the QIAGEN Multiplex PCR Kit. Sample barcodes and Illumina adapters were attached to each replicate during a second PCR lasting around 8 cycles. Pooled libraries were quantified using a QuantStudio 6 and the KAPA library quantification kit. About 14 pM of pooled libraries was sequenced on an Illumina MiSeq using 156-cycle single-end reads plus a 15-cycle index read. The authors' analysis ran thus. VDJdb annotation flagged roughly 1.8% of under 200,000 unique clonotypes as previously reported viral-epitope-specific. The immunoSEQ Data Assistant and immunoSEQ Analyzer converted raw reads into normalized, annotated TCRB repertoires. Clonotype analysis used the immunarch R package version 0.6.5 and BioAnalyzer. Every repertoire was downsampled to the clone count of the smallest repertoire before richness was estimated. Clonotypes were classified as expanded, contracted or novel by Fisher's exact tests, with novel defined as zero frequency before treatment. GLIPH2 clustered significantly changed CDR3 beta sequences using simulation_depth=1000 and kmer_min_depth=3, excluding CDR3s shorter than five residues. Here the immuneACCESS table is served through TCRdb, limited to in-frame sequences with V and J called. Missing clones are a known gap in these copies; in checked studies unresolved V genes cover under half, and the rest lacks a known reason. V and J calls plus clone size are reproduced from that table; the DNA served to infer D and trimming. The sample table holds some 3,200 clones, of which approximately 79% were seen once. The top ten clones comprise roughly 24% of the sample.

What the study reported, not specific to this receptor: The cohort was small, with only around eleven patients analyzed. After hypomethylating agent treatment, no significant change in richness, rarefaction diversity or clonality was seen, either across all patients or within response groups. The healthy control donors were not matched in age to the MDS patients, and this mismatch could have affected the comparison between MDS and healthy donors. Novel clonotypes emerged more often in responders, while non-responders showed more contracted clonotypes after treatment. A possible recognition of novel MDS antigens by the shared GLIPH2 clusters was not confirmed and needs experimental validation.

Bulk bone marrow was analyzed without sorting T-cell subsets. Bone marrow from about a dozen myelodysplastic syndrome patients, collected before and after hypomethylating agent therapy, underwent immunosequencing of the TCR beta CDR3 regions. Each patient contributed a baseline bone marrow plus two to three bone marrows at different post-treatment timepoints for longitudinal repertoire tracking. Whole bone marrow served as the source for genomic DNA extraction, with DNA quality checked using TapeStation, NanoDrop OneC and PicoGreen assays. Looking up the germline V gene yields CDR1 MDHEN and CDR2 SYDVKM. From its cysteine to its phenylalanine, the CDR3 spans 16 amino acids. Here the CDR3 DNA is all that survives: 48 bases in frame from base 1. The trim is 5 bases for V and 6 bases for J, with a gap of 21 bases between the germline ends.

The sequence derives from a human donor with myelodysplastic syndrome. The chain links TRBV28 with TRBJ2-3; the D gene remains uncertain. The sample here was bone marrow, taken before or after starting hypomethylating agent treatment for myelodysplastic syndrome (not recorded which). The DNA is as follows: TGTGCCAGCAGTATCCCCCCGGGTAATGAGTTGGATACGCAGTATTTT. The translation is CASSIPPGNELDTQYF.